These 17 T cell receptor beta chains originate from one sample sequenced in a study of neurological immune-mediated disorders. Each CDR3 protein gets one entry after TCRdb re-called the 5' RACE reads with MiXCR. The repertoire holds around 46,000 distinct CDR3 sequences, with under 2% as singletons. The material sequenced was PBMCs. These receptors came from a woman aged 40 to 50 with multiple sclerosis.

This clonotype was found many times. The chain recombines TRBV29-1 with TRBJ2-2, with no clear D. This CDR3 is built from 14 residues. V was shortened by 1 base and J by 6 bases, with 12 bases between the two germline ends. Germline V CDR1 and CDR2: SQVTM, ANQGSEA. CDR3 sequence: CSVEGSQFAGELFF. The CDR3 DNA reads TGCAGCGTTGAAGGATCGCAGTTTGCCGGGGAGCTGTTTTTT.

This clonotype was recorded at least ten times. V and J are TRBV7-2 and TRBJ2-3; D call uncertain. CDR3 length: 12 residues. The V and J ends lost 5 bases and 5 bases respectively, with 8 bases between them. Germline CDR1 is SGHTA and CDR2 is FQGNSA. CDR3 nucleotides: TGTGCCAGCAGCCCCCATAGAGATACGCAGTATTTT. Its protein product is CASSPHRDTQYF.

This clonotype has at least ten counts. The chain has TRBV20-1 and TRBJ1-3, with D possibly matching TRBD1 (5 bases). CDR1 is DFQATT and CDR2 is SNEGSKA in the germline V gene (reference sequence). The CDR3 extends over 15 amino acids. Trimming removed 6 bases at V and 2 bases at J, with 17 bases between. CDR3 amino acids: CSASETRGTGNTIYF. CDR3 DNA sequence: TGCAGTGCATCAGAGACGAGGGGAACTGGAAACACCATATATTTT.

The sample holds many counts of this clonotype. The chain couples TRBV10-3 to TRBJ2-3; no reliable D call. The CDR3 loop spans 13 amino acids. From germline, CDR1 is ENHRY and CDR2 SYGVKD. V lost 6 bases, J lost 2 bases, and 9 bases lay in between. This CDR3 reads CAIRSVNTDTQYF. DNA for the CDR3: TGTGCCATCAGAAGCGTTAACACAGATACGCAGTATTTT.

This clonotype was counted ten times or more. This chain links TRBV4-2 with TRBJ1-1, with D perhaps matching TRBD1 (6 bases). The CDR3 has 15 amino acids. The ends were cut back, 0 bases at V and 5 bases at J, with 13 bases in the middle. Germline CDR1 LGHNA, CDR2 YNFKEQ. CDR3 DNA: TGTGCCAGCAGCCAAGATTCGGGGGCTACAACTGAAGCTTTCTTT. It yields the protein CASSQDSGATTEAFF.

Many counts were recorded for this clonotype. The chain links TRBV29-1 to TRBJ1-2, with 10 positions matching TRBD1. The CDR3 runs 11 residues. V lost 7 bases, J lost 6 bases, and 2 bases stayed unmatched. Per germline, CDR1 SQVTM and CDR2 ANQGSEA. This CDR3 is CSAGTGDGYTF. In DNA, the CDR3 is TGCAGCGCCGGGACAGGGGATGGCTACACCTTC.

This clonotype came up many times. The rearrangement joins TRBV19 to TRBJ1-5; D not resolved. The CDR3 totals 13 residues. V lost 9 bases, J lost 4 bases, and 13 bases lay in between. CDR1 is LNHDA and CDR2 is SQIVND in the germline V gene (reference sequence). CDR3 nucleotides: TGTGCCAGCGCCTTCCAAGTTAATCAGCCCCAGCATTTT. Translation: CASAFQVNQPQHF.

This clonotype was detected many times. The chain couples TRBV11-2 to TRBJ1-6; D not certain. Germline V lookup: CDR1 SGHAT, CDR2 FQNNGV. The V and J ends lost 5 bases and 7 bases respectively, with 15 bases between them. This CDR3 has 15 amino acids. The CDR3 reads CASSPWGTRNSPLHF. The CDR3 DNA reads TGTGCCAGCAGCCCATGGGGTACGAGAAATTCACCCCTCCACTTT.

In regard to this clonotype: This clone may be a read error of a much larger clone one base away. This is likely a read error, given that the CDR3 carries no conserved phenylalanine or tryptophan at its end. The rearrangement links TRBV6-5 to TRBJ1-1; D ambiguous. Germline V CDR1 and CDR2: MNHEY, SVGAGI. V dropped 5 bases and J dropped 0 bases, with 13 bases sitting between them. The CDR3 contains 15 residues. The CDR3 sequence: CASSEAGRVNTEAFC. CDR3 DNA: TGTGCCAGCAGTGAGGCAGGCCGGGTGAACACTGAAGCTTTCTGT.

There are many counts of this clonotype. The CDR3 coding sequence is TGTGCCAGCAGTTATGTGGGGGTTGGGGAGCAGTACTTC. Its protein is CASSYVGVGEQYF. The chain employs TRBV6-5 and TRBJ2-7; D assignment may be TRBD1 or TRBD2 (5 bases each). With 3 bases removed from V and 7 bases from J, the gap between germline ends came to 13 bases. Germline CDR1 reads MNHEY; CDR2 reads SVGAGI. This CDR3 has 13 amino acids.

This clonotype was counted at least ten times. The chain has TRBV5-6 and TRBJ1-1, with unresolved D. Germline CDR1 and CDR2: SGHDT and YYEEEE. V lost 2 bases to trimming and J lost 1 base, with 6 bases between them. The CDR3 contains 13 residues. The CDR3 region is CASSFLRNTEAFF. Here the CDR3 DNA reads TGTGCCAGCAGCTTTCTAAGGAACACTGAAGCTTTCTTT.

This clonotype came up many times. The chain recombines TRBV20-1 with TRBJ1-2; no definite D call. Germline lookup yields CDR1 DFQATT and CDR2 SNEGSKA (reference sequence). The CDR3 length is 13 residues. V shed 0 bases and J shed 1 base, with 6 bases lying between them. The CDR3 bases are TGCAGTGCTAGAGATCAGGTTAACTATGGCTACACCTTC. Encoded protein: CSARDQVNYGYTF.

This clonotype was seen ten or more times. The rearrangement links TRBV4-1 to TRBJ1-1; D remains ambiguous. The V gene lost 5 bases and the J gene lost 2 bases, with 15 bases spanning the gap. Germline lookup yields CDR1 MGHRA and CDR2 YSYEKL. This CDR3 has 15 amino acids. The CDR3 region is CASSSSRGYNTEAFF. For the CDR3, the DNA is TGCGCCAGCAGCTCATCAAGAGGGTACAACACTGAAGCTTTCTTT.

In its sample, this clonotype was seen many times. The genes are TRBV15 and TRBJ1-5; no reliable D call. From germline, CDR1 is LNHNV and CDR2 YYDKDF (reference sequence). The germline V and J ends were trimmed by 3 bases and 2 bases, with 11 bases remaining between them. CDR3 length: 15 amino acids. CDR3 amino acids: CATSSGTAGNQPQHF. The CDR3 bases are TGTGCCACCAGCAGTGGCACGGCGGGCAATCAGCCCCAGCATTTT.

This clonotype was seen ten or more times. The chain is built from TRBV2 and TRBJ1-1; D unclear. Trimming removed 9 bases from V and 6 bases from J, with 14 bases in between. The V gene's germline CDR1 is SNHLY and CDR2 FYNNEI. The CDR3 spans 12 residues. CDR3 nucleotide sequence: TGTGCCAGTCGCCTTGGATTCGCTGAAGCTTTCTTT. Translating gives CASRLGFAEAFF.

This clonotype was recorded at least ten times. This chain connects TRBV20-1 to TRBJ1-5, with D hard to call. The CDR3 runs to 15 residues. CDR1 DFQATT and CDR2 SNEGSKA come from the germline V gene (reference sequence). Deletions cut 2 bases from V and 4 bases from J, with 15 bases between. The CDR3 loop is CSARLRPLANQPQHF. The CDR3, as DNA: TGCAGTGCTAGATTGAGACCTCTAGCAAATCAGCCCCAGCATTTT.

This clonotype was counted ten times or more. CDR3 DNA: TGTGCCAGTACCCGGGACTCCTACAATGAGCAGTTCTTC. Protein sequence: CASTRDSYNEQFF. The V call is TRBV12-3 or TRBV12-4, the J call TRBJ2-1, with D possibly matching TRBD2 (5 bases). The ends were cut back, 9 bases at V and 0 bases at J, with 9 bases in the middle. This CDR3 has 13 amino acids.